Below are 5 T cell receptor beta chains sequenced from a single sample in a study of T-cell reconstitution after alpha-beta-depleted transplantation in children. Construction of the TCRbeta library involved unique molecular identifiers. TCRdb itself ran the PCR reads through MiXCR, one entry per CDR3 protein. The sample records about 460,000 distinct CDR3 sequences, approximately 10% being singletons. Sequencing used PBMCs, mostly from graft donor cells, obtained 180 days after TCRalphabeta/CD19-depleted stem cell transplant. The source is a female patient younger than 10 who had a stem cell transplant for aplastic anemia, so the T cells may come from the graft donor.

The rearrangement joins TRBV5-6 to TRBJ2-2; 10 bases are a match to TRBD2. V was pared by 4 bases and J by 5 bases, with 20 bases of the junction left unmatched. The length of the CDR3 is 20 residues. Germline CDR1 is SGHDT and CDR2 is YYEEEE. The chain's CDR3 is CASSPDRAVVLAGETGELFF. For the CDR3, the DNA is TGTGCCAGCAGCCCCGACCGGGCGGTGGTCCTAGCGGGAGAAACCGGGGAGCTGTTTTTT.

V gene TRBV19 combines with J gene TRBJ1-1; no firm D call. CDR1 and CDR2 from the germline V gene are LNHDA and SQIVND (reference sequence). This CDR3 is built from 14 residues. Trimming removed 3 bases at V and 0 bases at J, with 8 bases between. The CDR3 DNA is TGTGCCAGTAGTATCCACACTGTGAACACTGAAGCTTTCTTT. Amino acids: CASSIHTVNTEAFF. The complete variable domain, with remaining parts taken from reference TRBV19 and TRBJ1-1, reads DGGITQSPKYLFRKEGQNVTLSCEQNLNHDAMYWYRQDPGQGLRLIYYSQIVNDFQKGDIAEGYSVSREKKESFPLTVTSAQKNPTAFYLCASSIHTVNTEAFFGQGTRLTVV.

This clonotype was detected a few times. The rearrangement uses TRBV29-1 and TRBJ2-1, with D tentatively TRBD2 (5 bases). CDR1 SQVTM and CDR2 ANQGSEA come from the germline V gene. The V end was cut by 5 bases, the J end by 9 bases, with 23 bases between. This CDR3 contains 15 residues. CDR3 in amino acids: CSVSNPGKPLAEQFF. In DNA form, the CDR3 reads TGCAGCGTTTCGAATCCCGGGAAGCCCCTCGCTGAGCAGTTCTTC.

The V call is TRBV7-9, the J call TRBJ2-1, with D possibly being TRBD2 (6 bases). V lost 8 bases and J 10 bases, leaving 12 bases between the germline ends. Germline values: CDR1 SEHNR, CDR2 FQNEAQ (reference sequence). This CDR3 is 11 amino acids long. CDR3 in DNA: TGTGCCAGCGGGAGGAGGGGCGAGCAGTTCTTC. It codes for CASGRRGEQFF.

A few counts support this clonotype. The V call is TRBV7-2, the J call TRBJ1-1; D is possibly TRBD1 (5 bases). V lost 5 bases and J lost 4, with 14 bases in between. The germline gives CDR1 SGHTA, CDR2 FQGNSA. The CDR3 consists of 14 residues. The CDR3 bases are TGTGCCAGCAGCAGGGTAGGGACCGGCACTGAAGCTTTCTTT. Translated: CASSRVGTGTEAFF.